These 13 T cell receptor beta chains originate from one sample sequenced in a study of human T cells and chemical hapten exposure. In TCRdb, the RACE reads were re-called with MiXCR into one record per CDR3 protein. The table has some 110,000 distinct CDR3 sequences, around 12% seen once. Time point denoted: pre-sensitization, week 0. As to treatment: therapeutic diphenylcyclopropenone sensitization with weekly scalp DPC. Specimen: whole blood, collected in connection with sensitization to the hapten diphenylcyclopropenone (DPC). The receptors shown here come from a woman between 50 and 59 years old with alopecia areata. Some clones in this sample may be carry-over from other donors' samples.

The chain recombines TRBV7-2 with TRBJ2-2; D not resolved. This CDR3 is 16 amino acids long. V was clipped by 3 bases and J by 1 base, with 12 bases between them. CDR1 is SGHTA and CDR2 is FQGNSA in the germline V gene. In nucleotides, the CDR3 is TGTGCCAGCAGCTTCCACAGTGCAGGGAACACCGGGGAGCTGTTTTTT. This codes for CASSFHSAGNTGELFF.

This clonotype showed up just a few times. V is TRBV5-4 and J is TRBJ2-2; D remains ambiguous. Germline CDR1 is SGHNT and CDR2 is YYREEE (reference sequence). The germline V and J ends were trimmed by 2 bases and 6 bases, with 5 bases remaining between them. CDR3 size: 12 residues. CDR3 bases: TGTGCCAGCAGCTTTTCCGCCGGGGAGCTGTTTTTT. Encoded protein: CASSFSAGELFF.

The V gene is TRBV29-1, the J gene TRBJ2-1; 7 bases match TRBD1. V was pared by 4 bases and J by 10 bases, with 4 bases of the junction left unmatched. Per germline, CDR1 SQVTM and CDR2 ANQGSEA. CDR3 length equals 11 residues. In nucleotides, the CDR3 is TGCAGCGTTGCACCGGGACAGGAGCAGTTCTTC. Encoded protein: CSVAPGQEQFF.

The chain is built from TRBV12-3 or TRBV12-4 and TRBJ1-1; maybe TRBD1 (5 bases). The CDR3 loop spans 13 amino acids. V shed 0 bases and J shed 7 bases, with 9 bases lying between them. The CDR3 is CASSLAGAVEAFF. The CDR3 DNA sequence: TGTGCCAGCAGTTTAGCAGGGGCCGTTGAAGCTTTCTTT.

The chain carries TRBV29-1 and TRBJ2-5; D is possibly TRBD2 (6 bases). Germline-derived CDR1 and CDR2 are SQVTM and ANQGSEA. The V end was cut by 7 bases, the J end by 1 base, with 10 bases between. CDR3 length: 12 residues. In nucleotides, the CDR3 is TGCAGCGGGGACTTGAGCCAAGAGACCCAGTACTTC. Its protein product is CSGDLSQETQYF. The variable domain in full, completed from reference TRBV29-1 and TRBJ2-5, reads SAVISQKPSRDICQRGTSLTIQCQVDSQVTMMFWYRQQPGQSLTLIATANQGSEATYESGFVIDKFPISRPNLTFSTLTVSNMSPEDSSIYLCSGDLSQETQYFGPGTRLLVL.

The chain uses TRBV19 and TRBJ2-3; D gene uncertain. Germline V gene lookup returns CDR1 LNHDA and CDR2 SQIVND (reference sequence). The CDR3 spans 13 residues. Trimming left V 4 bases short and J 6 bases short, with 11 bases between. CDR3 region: CASSTPPRDTQYF. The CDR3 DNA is TGTGCCAGTAGTACCCCGCCCCGTGATACGCAGTATTTT.

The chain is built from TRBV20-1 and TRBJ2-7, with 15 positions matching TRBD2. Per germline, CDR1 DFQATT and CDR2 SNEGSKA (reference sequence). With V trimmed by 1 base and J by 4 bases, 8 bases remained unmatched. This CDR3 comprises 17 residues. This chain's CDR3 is CSARATPGLAGGYEQYF. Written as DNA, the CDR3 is TGCAGTGCTAGAGCCACCCCGGGACTAGCGGGAGGATACGAGCAGTACTTC.

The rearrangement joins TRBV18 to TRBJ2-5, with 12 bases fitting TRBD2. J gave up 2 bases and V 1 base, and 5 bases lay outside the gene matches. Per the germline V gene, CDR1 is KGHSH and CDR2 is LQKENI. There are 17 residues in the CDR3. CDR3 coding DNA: TGTGCCAGCTCACCACAAAGACTAGCGGGAGTACAAGAGACCCAGTACTTC. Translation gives CASSPQRLAGVQETQYF.

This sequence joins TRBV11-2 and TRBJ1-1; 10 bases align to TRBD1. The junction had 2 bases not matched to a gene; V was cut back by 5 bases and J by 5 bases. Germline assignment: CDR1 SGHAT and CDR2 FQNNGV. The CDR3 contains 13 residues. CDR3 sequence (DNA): TGTGCCAGCAGCATGGACAGGGGGACTGAAGCTTTCTTT. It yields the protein CASSMDRGTEAFF.

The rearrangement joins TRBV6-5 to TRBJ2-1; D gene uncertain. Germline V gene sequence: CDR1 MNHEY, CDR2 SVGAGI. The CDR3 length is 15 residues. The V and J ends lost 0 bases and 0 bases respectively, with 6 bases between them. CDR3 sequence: CASSYSASSYNEQFF. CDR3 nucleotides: TGTGCCAGCAGTTACTCAGCTAGCTCCTACAATGAGCAGTTCTTC.

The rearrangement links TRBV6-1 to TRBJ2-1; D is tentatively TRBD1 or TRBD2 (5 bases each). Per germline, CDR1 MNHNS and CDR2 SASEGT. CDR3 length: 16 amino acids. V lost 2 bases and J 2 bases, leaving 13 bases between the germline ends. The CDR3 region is CASSEWGPPPYNEQFF. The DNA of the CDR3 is TGTGCCAGCAGTGAATGGGGACCACCACCCTACAATGAGCAGTTCTTC.

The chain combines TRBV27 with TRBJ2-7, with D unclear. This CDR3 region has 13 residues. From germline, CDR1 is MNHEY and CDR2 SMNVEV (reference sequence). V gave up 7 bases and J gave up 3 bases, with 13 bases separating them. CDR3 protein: CASNPSGGYEQYF. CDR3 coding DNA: TGTGCCAGCAACCCATCGGGCGGCTACGAGCAGTACTTC.

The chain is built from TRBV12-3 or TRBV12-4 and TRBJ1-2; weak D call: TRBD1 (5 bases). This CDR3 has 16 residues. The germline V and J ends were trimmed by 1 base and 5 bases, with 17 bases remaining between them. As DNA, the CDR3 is TGTGCCAGCAGTTTAGAGAATCCGGCAGGGCGGTATGGCTACACCTTC. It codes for CASSLENPAGRYGYTF.